This T cell receptor beta chain emerged from a study of T cell changes during pregnancy in multiple sclerosis. Only in-frame clones appear in the TCRdb table, and some are missing; sequencing was by immunoSEQ multiplex PCR. The sample includes tens of thousands of clones, 91% seen only once; the top ten take over 4.5%. The starting material was CD8+ T cells from peripheral blood mononuclear cells, obtained before pregnancy. This receptor was obtained from a female donor with multiple sclerosis, enrolled in a pregnancy study.

This chain's CDR3 is CASSYLAGEDNEQFF. CDR3 nucleotide sequence: TGTGCCAGCAGTTACCTAGCGGGGGAAGACAATGAGCAGTTCTTC. The chain has TRBV6-5 and TRBJ2-1; 10 bases agree with TRBD2. The V segment lost 2 bases and the J segment 5 bases; nucleotides outside the gene matches: 3. The CDR3 spans 15 residues. Germline CDR1 and CDR2: MNHEY and SVGAGI.